This is a list of T cell receptor beta chains from one sample in a study of T cells in Graves' hyperthyroidism and ophthalmopathy. TCRdb recomputed calls from the multiplex PCR reads with MiXCR, one row per CDR3 protein. The table shows more than 650,000 distinct CDR3 sequences, with 12% to 15% occurring only once. The sample comprised blood. These receptors were collected from a woman aged 18-30 years with Graves' hyperthyroidism. CDR3s include the opening cysteine and the closing phenylalanine or tryptophan. The D gene is left open where the match is weak. Expanded clones get a size class; other rows say once, few or many, or leave the size out.

d_call	clone_size	v_call	j_call	cdr3_aa	cdr3_nt
TRBD1	few	TRBV29-1	TRBJ1-2	CSVGQGGDSNTF	TGCAGCGTGGGACAGGGGGGGGATTCAAACACCTTC
TRBD1	-	TRBV6-5	TRBJ1-2	CASSSRGRDGYTF	TGTGCCAGCAGTTCCAGGGGGCGGGATGGCTACACCTTC
-	-	TRBV12-5	TRBJ2-2	CASGLVLGRVNTGELFF	TGTGCTAGTGGTTTGGTATTGGGCAGGGTCAACACCGGGGAGCTGTTTTTT
-	-	TRBV4-3	TRBJ2-1	CASSPRTSRGSEQFF	TGCGCCAGCAGCCCGCGGACTAGCAGGGGGAGTGAGCAGTTCTTC
-	few	TRBV5-1	TRBJ1-1	CASSPGDSQNTEAFF	TGCGCCAGCAGCCCGGGGGACTCTCAAAACACTGAAGCTTTCTTT
-	-	TRBV7-9	TRBJ2-2	CASSPDSLNTGELFF	TGTGCCAGCAGCCCCGACAGCCTAAACACCGGGGAGCTGTTTTTT
-	many	TRBV20-1	TRBJ2-7	CSAGRHSAHEQYF	TGCAGTGCCGGACGACATAGCGCCCACGAGCAGTACTTC
-	many	TRBV20-1	TRBJ2-3	CSASPGTDTQYF	TGCAGTGCTTCCCCTGGAACAGATACGCAGTATTTT
-	few	TRBV19	TRBJ1-2	CASSIWPFYGYTF	TGTGCCAGTAGTATCTGGCCATTCTATGGCTACACCTTC
TRBD2	many	TRBV24-1	TRBJ2-1	CATKGLARNEQFF	TGTGCCACCAAGGGACTAGCGAGGAATGAGCAGTTCTTC
TRBD1	-	TRBV29-1	TRBJ2-3	CSVEGVDWDRAVLPSSTDTQYF	TGCAGCGTTGAAGGGGTCGACTGGGACAGGGCCGTTCTTCCTTCTAGCACAGATACGCAGTATTTT
-	few	TRBV6-2/TRBV6-3	TRBJ1-6	CASSYSRLTVPPLHF	TGTGCCAGCAGTTACTCGAGACTCACGGTCCCACCCCTCCACTTT
TRBD2	many	TRBV28	TRBJ2-3	CASRPSGSLPDTQYF	TGTGCCAGCAGACCTAGCGGGAGTCTACCAGATACGCAGTATTTT
TRBD1	-	TRBV5-4	TRBJ2-5	CASSGTGTGSETQYF	TGTGCCAGCAGCGGAACCGGGACAGGGTCGGAGACCCAGTACTTC
-	-	TRBV7-2	TRBJ2-2	CASSFRGPGELFF	TGTGCCAGCAGCTTCCGAGGCCCCGGGGAGCTGTTTTTT
TRBD2	-	TRBV11-2	TRBJ2-1	CASSRGGGGGGWYDEQFF	TGTGCCAGCAGCCGGGGGGGGGGGGGGGGGGGGTGGTACGATGAGCAGTTCTTC
-	many	TRBV12-3/TRBV12-4	TRBJ1-1	CASLRRDTEAFF	TGTGCCAGCTTACGTAGGGACACTGAAGCTTTCTTT
TRBD2	many	TRBV6-1	TRBJ2-1	CASSYSGIYNEQFF	TGTGCCAGCAGTTATAGCGGGATCTACAATGAGCAGTTCTTC
-	-	TRBV7-3	TRBJ2-1	CATLAPYGNEQFF	TGTGCCACCCTAGCGCCCTACGGGAATGAGCAGTTCTTC
-	many	TRBV3-1	TRBJ2-2	CASSQWTPRTGELFF	TGTGCCAGCAGCCAATGGACACCTAGGACCGGGGAGCTGTTTTTT
-	-	TRBV15	TRBJ2-3	CATSSWDLDTQYF	TGTGCCACCAGCAGCTGGGACCTAGATACGCAGTATTTT
-	few	TRBV4-2	TRBJ2-7	CASSSSSPPHEQYF	TGTGCCAGCAGCTCATCTTCCCCCCCCCACGAGCAGTACTTC
-	few	TRBV9	TRBJ2-2	CASSVSRRMQGTGELFF	TGTGCCAGCAGCGTTTCGAGACGGATGCAGGGCACCGGGGAGCTGTTTTTT
-	-	TRBV7-8	TRBJ1-2	CAGRPRSGLNGYTF	TGTGCCGGCAGACCTCGCTCAGGGTTAAATGGCTACACCTTC
-	-	TRBV4-1	TRBJ1-3	CASSQNWWGGPGNTIYF	TGCGCCAGCAGCCAAAACTGGTGGGGCGGGCCTGGAAACACCATATATTTT
-	few	TRBV29-1	TRBJ2-3	CSVDGGGRQDTQYF	TGCAGCGTTGATGGGGGCGGACGGCAAGATACGCAGTATTTT
-	many	TRBV28	TRBJ1-1	CASSLIDKATEAFF	TGTGCCAGCAGTCTGATAGACAAAGCGACTGAAGCTTTCTTT
TRBD2	-	TRBV6-2/TRBV6-3	TRBJ2-1	CASTTQSGNYNEQFF	TGTGCCAGCACTACCCAGAGCGGGAACTACAATGAGCAGTTCTTC
TRBD2	many	TRBV2	TRBJ2-1	CASIHGGGTSGSLGNEQFF	TGTGCCAGCATACACGGGGGGGGGACTAGCGGGAGTCTCGGCAATGAGCAGTTCTTC
-	few	TRBV29-1	TRBJ1-2	CSVPGIFYGYTF	TGCAGCGTTCCTGGCATCTTCTATGGCTACACCTTC
-	-	TRBV6-2/TRBV6-3	TRBJ1-5	CASSTGAINQPQHF	TGTGCCAGCAGCACTGGGGCCATCAATCAGCCCCAGCATTTT
TRBD1	many	TRBV13	TRBJ1-1	CASSPGTGIAGTAEAFF	TGTGCCAGCAGCCCCGGGACAGGGATCGCCGGGACGGCTGAAGCTTTCTTT
-	-	TRBV19	TRBJ2-3	CASSIRIVDTQYF	TGTGCCAGTAGTATCCGGATCGTTGATACGCAGTATTTT